The next 11 T cell receptor beta chains were all read from a single sample in a study of cytomegalovirus exposure and HLA in healthy donors. TCRdb keeps only in-frame clones here, not all; method: immunoSEQ multiplex PCR. In the table there are tens of thousands of clones, roughly nine tenths of which are singletons. Source material: PBMCs. Source of these receptors: a man between 18 and 35 years old in good health and CMV-seronegative.

The J gene is TRBJ1-1, the V gene TRBV6-5; D not certain. The V gene lost 0 bases and the J gene lost 1 base, with 9 bases spanning the gap. Germline V CDR1 and CDR2: MNHEY, SVGAGI. This CDR3 region has 15 residues. The CDR3 loop is CASSYSGISNTEAFF. CDR3 DNA: TGTGCCAGCAGTTACTCGGGCATTTCGAACACTGAAGCTTTCTTT.

This chain joins TRBV4-2 and TRBJ1-2, with a weak D call TRBD1 (5 bases). This CDR3 is 15 amino acids long. Germline V gene lookup returns CDR1 LGHNA and CDR2 YNFKEQ. The V and J ends lost 1 base and 4 bases respectively, with 13 bases between them. CDR3 bases: TGTGCCAGCAGCCAAGCTGTCGGGGGGACCTATGGCTACACCTTC. This encodes CASSQAVGGTYGYTF.

The chain has TRBV19 and TRBJ2-1; D is possibly TRBD2 (5 bases). The V end lost 3 bases, the J end lost 3 bases, and 12 bases lay between the germline ends. Germline CDR1 and CDR2: LNHDA and SQIVND (reference sequence). The CDR3 loop spans 15 amino acids. The CDR3 coding sequence is TGTGCCAGTAGTATCGGGCTAGCCTACTACAATGAGCAGTTCTTC. Its protein product is CASSIGLAYYNEQFF.

The V and J genes are TRBV18 and TRBJ2-2; possible D gene TRBD1, 6 bases. Germline V gives CDR1 KGHSH, CDR2 LQKENI. The V end lost 4 bases, the J end lost 3 bases, and 15 bases lay between the germline ends. The CDR3 is 16 amino acids. CDR3 in DNA: TGTGCCAGCTCACGCCAACAGGGTACGGACACCGGGGAGCTGTTTTTT. Protein sequence: CASSRQQGTDTGELFF.

The chain employs TRBV19 and TRBJ1-5; D is possibly TRBD1 (6 bases). The germline V gene has CDR1 LNHDA and CDR2 SQIVND (reference sequence). The CDR3 is 13 residues long. V gave up 4 bases and J gave up 6 bases, with 10 bases separating them. Here the CDR3 reads CASSTQTGQPQHF. The CDR3 bases are TGTGCCAGTAGTACACAGACAGGTCAGCCCCAGCATTTT. Variable domain in full (rest from reference TRBV19 and TRBJ1-5): DGGITQSPKYLFRKEGQNVTLSCEQNLNHDAMYWYRQDPGQGLRLIYYSQIVNDFQKGDIAEGYSVSREKKESFPLTVTSAQKNPTAFYLCASSTQTGQPQHFGDGTRLSIL.

The sample holds one count of this clone. V usage is TRBV2 and J usage is TRBJ1-4; weak D call: TRBD1 (6 bases). The germline V gene has CDR1 SNHLY and CDR2 FYNNEI. The CDR3 extends over 15 amino acids. The V end was cut by 6 bases, the J end by 2 bases, with 13 bases between. The CDR3: CASRGGLKTNEKLFF. The CDR3 nucleotides read TGTGCCAGCAGAGGGGGATTAAAGACTAATGAAAAACTGTTTTTT. The full variable domain, in which reference TRBV2 and TRBJ1-4 provide the parts outside the CDR3, is EPEVTQTPSHQVTQMGQEVILRCVPISNHLYFYWYRQILGQKVEFLVSFYNNEISEKSEIFDDQFSVERPDGSNFTLKIRSTKLEDSAMYFCASRGGLKTNEKLFFGSGTQLSVL.

The V gene is TRBV28, the J gene TRBJ2-3; D might be TRBD2 (6 bases). V was pared by 5 bases and J by 2 bases, with 11 bases between. Germline assignment: CDR1 MDHEN and CDR2 SYDVKM. The CDR3 spans 14 residues. The CDR3 DNA sequence: TGTGCCAGCAGTGAGACTAGGGTCACAGATACGCAGTATTTT. Translated, it gives CASSETRVTDTQYF.

This sequence joins TRBV19 and TRBJ1-1, with unresolved D. CDR3 size: 13 residues. V was clipped by 4 bases and J by 4 bases, with 10 bases between them. The germline CDR1 and CDR2 sequences are LNHDA and SQIVND (reference sequence). CDR3: CASSRSPGTEAFF. CDR3 nucleotide sequence: TGTGCCAGTAGTAGAAGTCCGGGCACTGAAGCTTTCTTT.

This clone has only one observation. The chain uses TRBV10-3 and TRBJ1-4, with D possibly matching TRBD1 (6 bases). The germline V gene encodes CDR1 ENHRY and CDR2 SYGVKD. The CDR3 spans 14 residues. V was clipped by 11 bases and J by 3 bases, with 16 bases between them. The CDR3: CAAGAGQANEKLFF. For the CDR3, the DNA is TGTGCCGCAGGGGCCGGGCAGGCTAATGAAAAACTGTTTTTT.

J is TRBJ2-1 and V is TRBV7-3; 7 nucleotides align to TRBD2. In germline, CDR1 is SGHTA, CDR2 FQGTGA. This CDR3 has 14 residues. J gave up 6 bases and V 5 bases, and 7 bases lay outside the gene matches. CDR3 sequence: CASSRGGPGNEQFF. CDR3 DNA: TGTGCCAGCAGCCGGGGAGGGCCGGGCAATGAGCAGTTCTTC.

The gene calls are TRBV27 and TRBJ1-2; 9 bases agree with TRBD1. CDR1 and CDR2 (germline): MNHEY, SMNVEV (reference sequence). This CDR3 has 14 amino acids. With 3 bases clipped from V and 7 bases from J, the junction kept 6 bases outside the gene matches. The CDR3 loop reads CASSFLQGASGYTF. CDR3 DNA sequence: TGTGCCAGCAGTTTCCTACAGGGGGCAAGTGGCTACACCTTC.